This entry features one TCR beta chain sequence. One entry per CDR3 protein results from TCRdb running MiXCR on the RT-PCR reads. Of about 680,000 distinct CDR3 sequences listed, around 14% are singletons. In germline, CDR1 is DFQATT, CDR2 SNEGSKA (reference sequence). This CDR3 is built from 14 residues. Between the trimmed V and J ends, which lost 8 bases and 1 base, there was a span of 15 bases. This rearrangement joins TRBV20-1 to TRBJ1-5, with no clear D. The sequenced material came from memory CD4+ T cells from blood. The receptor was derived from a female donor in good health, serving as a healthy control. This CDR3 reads CSPDDTRSNQPQHF. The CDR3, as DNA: TGCAGTCCCGACGACACAAGAAGCAATCAGCCCCAGCATTTT.